The clone carrying this T cell receptor (beta chain) was seen many times. As yet, its antigen is unknown. The V end lost 10 bases, the J end lost 2 bases, and 17 bases lay between the germline ends. Germline assignment: CDR1 MNHEY and CDR2 SVGAGI. CDR3 size: 14 residues. Unique molecular identifiers were incorporated when the TCRbeta library was constructed. MiXCR, run by TCRdb on the PCR reads, gives a single entry per CDR3 protein. The sample shows around 200,000 distinct CDR3 sequences, roughly 10% of them seen only once. The record originates from a study of T-cell reconstitution after alpha-beta-depleted transplantation in children. Findings and limits, study-wide: About two months after transplant, alpha-beta T cells reportedly came from several hundred expanded graft clones. From surviving recipient T cells and thymic progenitors came the high day-60 TCRbeta diversity observed in some patients. A year post-transplant, T-cell counts and diversity derived mostly from newly produced T cells.

The sequence derives from a child under two years old with acute myeloid leukemia, due to receive a stem cell transplant. This chain joins TRBV6-5 and TRBJ1-2, with unresolved D. This specimen consisted of PBMCs, obtained before TCRalphabeta/CD19-depleted stem cell transplant. The CDR3 nucleotides are TGTGCCACCTCGGGAGGACCTCAAAACTATGGCTACACCTTC. Its translation is CATSGGPQNYGYTF.